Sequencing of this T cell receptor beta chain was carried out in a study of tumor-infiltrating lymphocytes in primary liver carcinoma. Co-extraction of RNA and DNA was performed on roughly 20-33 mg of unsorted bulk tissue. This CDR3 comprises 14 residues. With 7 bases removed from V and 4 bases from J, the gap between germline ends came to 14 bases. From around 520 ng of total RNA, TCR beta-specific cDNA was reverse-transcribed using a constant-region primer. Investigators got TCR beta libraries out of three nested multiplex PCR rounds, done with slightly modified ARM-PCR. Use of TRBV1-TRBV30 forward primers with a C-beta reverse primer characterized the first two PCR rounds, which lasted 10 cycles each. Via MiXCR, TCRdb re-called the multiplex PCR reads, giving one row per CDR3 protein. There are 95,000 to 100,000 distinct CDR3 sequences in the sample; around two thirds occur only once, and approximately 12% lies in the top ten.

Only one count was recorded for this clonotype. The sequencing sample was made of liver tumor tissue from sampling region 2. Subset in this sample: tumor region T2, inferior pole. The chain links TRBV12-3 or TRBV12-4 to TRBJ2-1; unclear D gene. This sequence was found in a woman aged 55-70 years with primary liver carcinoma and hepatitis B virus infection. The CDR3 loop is CASTPTNYYNEQFF. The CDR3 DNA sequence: TGTGCCAGCACTCCAACCAACTATTACAATGAGCAGTTCTTC.